These 25 T cell receptor beta chains came from one sample sequenced in a study of cytomegalovirus exposure and HLA in healthy donors. The PCR ran on 60 Vbeta and 13 Jbeta primers. The repertoire was sequenced with immunoSEQ multiplex PCR; TCRdb's copy has only in-frame clones and lacks some. Seen here are roughly 180,000 clones, under 9.5% observed once, and the top ten hold over 1%. Sequenced sample: PBMCs. The receptors were gathered from a young woman in good health and CMV-seropositive.

A few counts support this clone. V gene TRBV5-4 combines with J gene TRBJ2-2; 9 bases map to TRBD2. CDR3 length: 17 residues. Germline V gives CDR1 SGHNT, CDR2 YYREEE (reference sequence). V was clipped by 2 bases and J by 6 bases; unmatched bases: 11. CDR3 coding DNA: TGTGCCAGCAGCTTACCCGGGCTAGCGGGAACCCCCGGGGAGCTGTTTTTT. Protein: CASSLPGLAGTPGELFF.

This clone appeared a few times. This rearrangement joins TRBV5-6 to TRBJ1-2; the D gene is possibly TRBD1 (6 bases). The germline V gene has CDR1 SGHDT and CDR2 YYEEEE. V was cut by 4 bases and J by 5 bases, with 21 bases left in between. The CDR3 has 16 residues. The CDR3 sequence is CASSGIDRTGGYGYTF. The CDR3 DNA is TGTGCCAGCAGCGGAATAGACAGGACCGGGGGGTATGGCTACACCTTC.

This clone turned up a few times. This chain uses TRBV9 with TRBJ2-2; 8 nucleotides agree with TRBD1. CDR1 is SGDLS, CDR2 YYNGEE, per germline. This CDR3 is built from 13 residues. The ends lost 6 bases at V and 7 bases at J; junction bases unmatched: 5. The CDR3: CASTRGRSGELFF. In nucleotides, the CDR3 is TGTGCCAGCACCAGGGGGCGTAGCGGGGAGCTGTTTTTT.

The chain employs TRBV27 and TRBJ1-1, with 11 bases matching TRBD1. Germline CDR1 is MNHEY and CDR2 is SMNVEV (reference sequence). V shed 3 bases and J 3 bases; nucleotides not matched to a gene: 9. The CDR3 sequence is 17 residues long. The CDR3 DNA follows: TGTGCCAGCAGTTTCAGGACAGGGGGCGCGGTTTACACTGAAGCTTTCTTT. Translated, it gives CASSFRTGGAVYTEAFF.

This clone has a single count. The chain uses TRBV5-1 and TRBJ2-4, with 8 bases lining up with TRBD1. V trimming: 4 bases; J trimming: 6 bases; junction bases outside the gene matches: 6. Germline V gene sequence: CDR1 SGHRS, CDR2 YFSETQ. CDR3 length equals 14 residues. The CDR3 loop is CASSITDRGNIQYF. As DNA, the CDR3 is TGCGCCAGCAGCATCACCGACAGGGGAAACATTCAGTACTTC.

A few counts support this clone. CDR3: CASSLEGLAGVEQYF. The CDR3 nucleotides are TGTGCCAGCAGCTTAGAGGGGCTAGCGGGAGTCGAGCAGTACTTC. This sequence joins TRBV7-9 and TRBJ2-7, with TRBD2 matching over 10 bases. CDR3 length equals 15 residues. The V and J ends lost 1 base and 6 bases, in that order; junction bases with no gene match: 6. Germline V gives CDR1 SEHNR, CDR2 FQNEAQ (reference sequence). The variable domain in full, completed from reference TRBV7-9 and TRBJ2-7, reads DTGVSQNPRHKITKRGQNVTFRCDPISEHNRLYWYRQTLGQGPEFLTYFQNEAQLEKSRLLSDRFSAERPKGSFSTLEIQRTEQGDSAMYLCASSLEGLAGVEQYFGPGTRLTVT.

The sample holds a few counts of this clone. The chain carries TRBV6-5 and TRBJ1-2; 8 nucleotides align to TRBD1. Germline V gene sequence: CDR1 MNHEY, CDR2 SVGAGI. V lost 2 bases to trimming and J lost 8 bases; unmatched junction nucleotides: 4. The CDR3 covers 13 residues. The CDR3 here is CASSYATGEGYTF. In DNA form, the CDR3 reads TGTGCCAGCAGTTACGCGACAGGGGAGGGCTACACCTTC.

The CDR3 loop reads CASTLAGVEQYF. Here the CDR3 DNA reads TGTGCCAGCACCCTAGCGGGAGTCGAGCAGTACTTC. V and J are TRBV2 and TRBJ2-7; TRBD2 aligns across 10 bases. The junction had 3 bases not matched to a gene; V was cut back by 7 bases and J by 6 bases. CDR3 size: 12 residues. CDR1 is SNHLY and CDR2 is FYNNEI in the germline V gene.

The genes are TRBV6-6 and TRBJ2-7; possible D gene TRBD1, 6 bases. Trimming took 6 bases from V and 0 from J, leaving 15 bases between them. Germline loops: CDR1 MNHNY, CDR2 SVGAGI (reference sequence). This CDR3 is 15 amino acids long. The CDR3 spells CASSPIPGHSYEQYF. In DNA, the CDR3 is TGTGCCAGCAGCCCGATTCCGGGACACTCCTACGAGCAGTACTTC.

The rearrangement links TRBV19 to TRBJ2-1; TRBD1 agrees at 7 bases. Trimming removed 11 bases from V and 4 bases from J; junction bases left unmatched: 8. The length of the CDR3 is 13 residues. CDR1 and CDR2 (germline): LNHDA, SQIVND (reference sequence). CDR3 amino acids: CASSTGMYNEQFF. Written as DNA, the CDR3 is TGTGCCTCTTCGACAGGGATGTACAATGAGCAGTTCTTC.

This clone was seen only a few times. The chain has TRBV7-2 and TRBJ1-4; D is unclear. The CDR3 is made up of 13 amino acids. The germline V and J ends were trimmed by 5 bases and 13 bases, with 17 bases remaining between them. Germline V gene data show CDR1 as SGHTA and CDR2 as FQGNSA. This chain's CDR3 is CASSRREERPLFF. The DNA for the CDR3 is TGTGCCAGCAGCCGCCGGGAGGAAAGGCCACTGTTTTTT.

This clone was seen a handful of times. The chain recombines TRBV10-3 with TRBJ2-7, with 13 positions matching TRBD2. The CDR3 totals 14 residues. The J segment lost 3 bases and the V segment lost 6 bases, leaving 2 bases of the junction unmatched. Germline CDR1 ENHRY, CDR2 SYGVKD. As DNA, the CDR3 is TGTGCCATCAGGGGACTAGCGGGGAACTACGAGCAGTACTTC. Amino acids: CAIRGLAGNYEQYF.

This clone was recorded a few times. The DNA for the CDR3 is TGTGCCACCAGCACCTGGGACAGAAGCAATCAGCCCCAGCATTTT. This sequence encodes CATSTWDRSNQPQHF. This chain links TRBV15 with TRBJ1-5, with 7 bases matching TRBD1. V trimming: 4 bases; J trimming: 1 base; junction bases outside the gene matches: 4. The germline V gene has CDR1 LNHNV and CDR2 YYDKDF (reference sequence). CDR3 length equals 15 residues.

This chain connects TRBV10-3 to TRBJ1-5; no clear D gene. Trimming took 5 bases from V and 3 from J, leaving 17 bases between them. The CDR3 spans 16 residues. Germline V lookup: CDR1 ENHRY, CDR2 SYGVKD. As DNA, the CDR3 is TGTGCCATCAGTTGCCGGGGTACCGTGATCAATCAGCCCCAGCATTTT. Translated: CAISCRGTVINQPQHF.

The chain couples TRBV2 to TRBJ2-1; D might be TRBD2 (5 bases). The CDR3 is 14 residues long. Germline V gene data show CDR1 as SNHLY and CDR2 as FYNNEI. V was pared by 7 bases and J by 4 bases, with 14 bases between. CDR3 loop: CASTGSGLYNEQFF. In DNA, the CDR3 is TGTGCCAGCACGGGATCTGGCCTTTACAATGAGCAGTTCTTC.

This clone was found a few times. The chain couples TRBV19 to TRBJ2-7; TRBD2 is a possible D gene (5 bases). The germline CDR1 and CDR2 sequences are LNHDA and SQIVND (reference sequence). This CDR3 is 17 amino acids long. The ends were cut back, 2 bases at V and 5 bases at J, with 22 bases in the middle. The CDR3 region is CASSISGLGLTNDEQYF. The CDR3 region has the DNA TGTGCCAGTAGTATAAGCGGTCTAGGACTGACGAACGACGAGCAGTACTTC.

The chain uses TRBV7-8 and TRBJ2-7, with D perhaps matching TRBD2 (6 bases). V was cut by 6 bases and J by 2 bases, with 20 bases left in between. The CDR3 spans 16 residues. The germline V gene has CDR1 SGHVS and CDR2 FQNEAQ. DNA of the CDR3: TGTGCCAGCAGTCTCCTTAGCGGATTATCAGCCTACGAGCAGTACTTC. Amino acids: CASSLLSGLSAYEQYF.

The genes are TRBV11-2 and TRBJ1-1; D is unresolved. V lost 4 bases and J 1 base, leaving 13 bases between the germline ends. CDR1 is SGHAT and CDR2 is FQNNGV in the germline V gene. This CDR3 has 15 residues. This chain's CDR3 is CASSSSGVKNTEAFF. The CDR3 nucleotides are TGTGCCAGCAGCTCTAGCGGGGTGAAGAACACTGAAGCTTTCTTT.

The CDR3 spells CASNHLARETKETQYF. CDR3 in DNA: TGTGCCAGCAACCATTTGGCGCGGGAGACGAAAGAGACCCAGTACTTC. The chain is built from TRBV11-2 and TRBJ2-5, with 7 bases identical to TRBD2. The CDR3 is 16 amino acids. Germline-derived CDR1 and CDR2 are SGHAT and FQNNGV. J was trimmed by 3 bases and V by 7 bases; bases with no gene match: 14.

This clone was observed a few times. J is TRBJ1-1 and V is TRBV10-1; weak D call: TRBD1 (6 bases). CDR1 and CDR2 from the germline V gene are WNHNN and SYGVQD (reference sequence). This CDR3 comprises 14 residues. With 3 bases removed from V and 4 bases from J, the gap between germline ends came to 12 bases. DNA of the CDR3: TGCGCCAGCAGTGAAGGGGGACGAGGCACTGAAGCTTTCTTT. Its protein is CASSEGGRGTEAFF.

The J gene is TRBJ2-4, the V gene TRBV5-6; D perhaps matches TRBD2 (6 bases). The CDR3 runs to 17 residues. Trimming pared 0 bases from V and 4 bases from J, leaving 17 bases between. Germline loops: CDR1 SGHDT, CDR2 YYEEEE. The CDR3 reads CASSLVVAGGVKNIQYF. Here the CDR3 DNA reads TGTGCCAGCAGCTTGGTTGTCGCGGGCGGGGTAAAAAACATTCAGTACTTC.

This clone has just a few counts. The chain employs TRBV7-6 and TRBJ2-4, with D perhaps matching TRBD1 (6 bases). The CDR3 covers 16 residues. V was shortened by 5 bases and J by 2 bases, with 16 bases between the two germline ends. In germline, CDR1 is SGHVS, CDR2 FNYEAQ. The CDR3 DNA reads as TGTGCCAGCAGCCCTACAGGGTATGGGACCAAAAACATTCAGTACTTC. This gives the protein CASSPTGYGTKNIQYF.

The chain carries TRBV5-1 and TRBJ2-6; D possibly corresponds to TRBD1 (5 bases). This CDR3 has 17 residues. Per germline, CDR1 SGHRS and CDR2 YFSETQ. V dropped 0 bases and J dropped 1 base, with 11 bases sitting between them. CDR3 bases: TGCGCCAGCAGCTTGGCGGCAGGGTTATCTGGGGCCAACGTCCTGACTTTC. Translated: CASSLAAGLSGANVLTF.

This chain links TRBV11-2 with TRBJ1-2; D not resolved. Trimming cost V 0 bases and J 4 bases, with 12 bases left between them. Germline V gene sequence: CDR1 SGHAT, CDR2 FQNNGV. This CDR3 comprises 15 residues. CDR3 loop: CASSLDFGALYGYTF. The CDR3 DNA reads as TGTGCCAGCAGCTTAGATTTCGGAGCTCTCTATGGCTACACCTTC.

This clone was counted between two and nine times. The chain joins TRBV30 to TRBJ1-1; D might be TRBD1 (5 bases). The germline V and J ends were trimmed by 5 bases and 0 bases, with 13 bases remaining between them. Germline V CDR1 and CDR2: GTSNPN, SVGIG (reference sequence). The CDR3 totals 14 residues. The CDR3, as DNA: TGTGCCTGGTTACCGGGACTGATGAACACTGAAGCTTTCTTT. It specifies CAWLPGLMNTEAFF.